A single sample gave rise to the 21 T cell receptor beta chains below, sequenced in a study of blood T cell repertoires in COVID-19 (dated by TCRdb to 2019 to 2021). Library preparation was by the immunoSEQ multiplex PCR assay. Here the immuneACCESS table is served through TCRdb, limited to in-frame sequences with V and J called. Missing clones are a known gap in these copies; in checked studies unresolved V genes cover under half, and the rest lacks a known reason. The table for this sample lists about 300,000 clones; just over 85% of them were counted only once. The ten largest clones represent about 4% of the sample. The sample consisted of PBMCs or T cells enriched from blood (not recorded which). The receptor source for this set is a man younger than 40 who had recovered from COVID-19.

CDR3 protein: CASGWGSGGSKNIQYF. CDR3 in DNA: TGTGCTAGTGGCTGGGGCTCGGGAGGGTCCAAAAACATTCAGTACTTC. This sequence joins TRBV12-5 and TRBJ2-4, with 8 bases identical to TRBD2. The CDR3 length is 16 residues. The germline V gene has CDR1 LGHNT and CDR2 FRNRAP. With V trimmed by 6 bases and J by 2 bases, 9 bases remained unmatched.

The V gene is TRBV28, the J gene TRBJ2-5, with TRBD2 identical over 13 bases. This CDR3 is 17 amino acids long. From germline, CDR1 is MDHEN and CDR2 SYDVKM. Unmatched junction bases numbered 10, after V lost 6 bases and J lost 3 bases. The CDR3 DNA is TGTGCCAGCAGACCTCGGACTAGCGGGAGAGGAGAAGAGACCCAGTACTTC. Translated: CASRPRTSGRGEETQYF.

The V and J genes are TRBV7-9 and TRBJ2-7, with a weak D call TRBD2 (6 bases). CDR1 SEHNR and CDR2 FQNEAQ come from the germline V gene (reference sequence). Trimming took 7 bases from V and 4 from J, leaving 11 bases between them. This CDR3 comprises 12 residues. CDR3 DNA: TGTGCCAGCACCCCGGGGAGGTACGAGCAGTACTTC. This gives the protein CASTPGRYEQYF.

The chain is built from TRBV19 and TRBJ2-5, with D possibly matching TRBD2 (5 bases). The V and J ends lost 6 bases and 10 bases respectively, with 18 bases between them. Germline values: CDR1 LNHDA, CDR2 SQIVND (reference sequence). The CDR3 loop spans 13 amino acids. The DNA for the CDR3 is TGTGCCAGTAGCGTTCTAGGAGGCGGTGGCCAGTACTTC. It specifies CASSVLGGGGQYF.

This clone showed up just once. Here the CDR3 DNA reads TGCGCCAGCAGCGTAACAGGGGGCAGCGAGACCCAGTACTTC. Its protein is CASSVTGGSETQYF. The rearrangement joins TRBV5-1 to TRBJ2-5, with 9 nucleotides matching TRBD1. There are 14 residues in the CDR3. Germline V gene lookup returns CDR1 SGHRS and CDR2 YFSETQ. Losses at the gene ends were 4 bases for V and 5 bases for J; bases not matched to a gene: 6.

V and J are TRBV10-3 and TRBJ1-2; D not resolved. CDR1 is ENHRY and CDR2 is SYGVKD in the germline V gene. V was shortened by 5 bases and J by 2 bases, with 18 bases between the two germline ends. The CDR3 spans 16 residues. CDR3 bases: TGTGCCATCAGTCAGAAAGAAACGGGTGGCAACTATGGCTACACCTTC. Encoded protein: CAISQKETGGNYGYTF.

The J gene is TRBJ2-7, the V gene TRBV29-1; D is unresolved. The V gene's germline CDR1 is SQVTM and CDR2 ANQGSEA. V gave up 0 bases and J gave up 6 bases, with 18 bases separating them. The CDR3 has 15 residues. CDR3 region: CSVEDWSSQLVEQYF. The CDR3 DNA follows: TGCAGCGTTGAAGACTGGTCTAGTCAGTTGGTCGAGCAGTACTTC.

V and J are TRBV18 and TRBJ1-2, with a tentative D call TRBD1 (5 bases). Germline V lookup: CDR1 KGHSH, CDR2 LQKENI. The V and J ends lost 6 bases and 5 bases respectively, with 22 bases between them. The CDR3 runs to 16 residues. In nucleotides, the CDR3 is TGTGCCAGCTCGAGACTGGACAAGATCCAAACTTATGGCTACACCTTC. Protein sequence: CASSRLDKIQTYGYTF.

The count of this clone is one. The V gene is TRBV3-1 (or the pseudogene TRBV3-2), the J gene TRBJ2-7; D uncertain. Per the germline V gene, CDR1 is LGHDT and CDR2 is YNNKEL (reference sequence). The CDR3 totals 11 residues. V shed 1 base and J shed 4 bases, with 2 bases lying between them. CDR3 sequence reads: CASSQAYEQYF. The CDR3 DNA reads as TGTGCCAGCAGCCAAGCGTACGAGCAGTACTTC.

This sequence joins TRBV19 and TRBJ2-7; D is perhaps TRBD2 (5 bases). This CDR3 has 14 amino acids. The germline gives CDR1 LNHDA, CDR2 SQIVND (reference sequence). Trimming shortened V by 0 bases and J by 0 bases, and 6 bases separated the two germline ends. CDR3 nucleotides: TGTGCCAGTAGTATAGACCGGGGCTCCTACGAGCAGTACTTC. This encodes CASSIDRGSYEQYF.

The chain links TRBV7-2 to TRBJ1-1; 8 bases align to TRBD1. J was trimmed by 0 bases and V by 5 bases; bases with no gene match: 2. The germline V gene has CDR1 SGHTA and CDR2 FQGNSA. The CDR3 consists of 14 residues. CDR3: CASSPGQVNTEAFF. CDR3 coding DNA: TGTGCCAGCAGCCCGGGACAGGTGAACACTGAAGCTTTCTTT.

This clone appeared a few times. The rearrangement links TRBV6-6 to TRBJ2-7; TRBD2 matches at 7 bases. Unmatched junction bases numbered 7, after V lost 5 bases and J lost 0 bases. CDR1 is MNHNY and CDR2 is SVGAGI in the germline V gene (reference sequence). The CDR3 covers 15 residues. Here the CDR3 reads CASSRLAPNSYEQYF. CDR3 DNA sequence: TGTGCCAGCAGTCGACTAGCTCCAAACTCCTACGAGCAGTACTTC.

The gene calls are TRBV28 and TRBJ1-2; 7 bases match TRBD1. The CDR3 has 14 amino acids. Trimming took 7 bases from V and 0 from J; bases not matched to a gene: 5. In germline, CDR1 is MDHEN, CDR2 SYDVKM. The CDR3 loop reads CASIRDSPNYGYTF. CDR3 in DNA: TGTGCCAGCATCCGGGACAGCCCTAACTATGGCTACACCTTC.

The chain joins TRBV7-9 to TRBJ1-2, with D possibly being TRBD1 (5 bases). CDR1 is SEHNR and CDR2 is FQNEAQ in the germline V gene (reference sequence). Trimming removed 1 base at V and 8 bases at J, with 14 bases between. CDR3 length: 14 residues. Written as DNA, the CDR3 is TGTGCCAGCAGCTTAGTGGGGGGAAATGAAGGCTACACCTTC. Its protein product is CASSLVGGNEGYTF.

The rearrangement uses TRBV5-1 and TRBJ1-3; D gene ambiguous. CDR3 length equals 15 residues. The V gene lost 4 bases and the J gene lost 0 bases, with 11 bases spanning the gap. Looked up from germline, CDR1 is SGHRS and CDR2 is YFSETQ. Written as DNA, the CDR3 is TGCGCCAGCAGCCCCCAGCGCCCCTCTGGAAACACCATATATTTT. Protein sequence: CASSPQRPSGNTIYF.

CDR3 in amino acids: CASSLPGGRTGELFF. The CDR3 nucleotides read TGTGCCAGTAGTTTGCCAGGGGGCCGTACCGGGGAGCTGTTTTTT. The rearrangement joins TRBV19 to TRBJ2-2; TRBD1 matches 8 bases. Germline-derived CDR1 and CDR2 are LNHDA and SQIVND (reference sequence). Trimming at V came to 5 bases and at J to 5 bases, leaving 7 bases not matched to a gene. The CDR3 has 15 amino acids.

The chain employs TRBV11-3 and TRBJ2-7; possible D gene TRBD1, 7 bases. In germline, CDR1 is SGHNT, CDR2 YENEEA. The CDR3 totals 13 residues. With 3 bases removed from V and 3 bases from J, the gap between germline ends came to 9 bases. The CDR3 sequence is CASSFRGDYEQYF. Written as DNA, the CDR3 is TGTGCCAGCAGCTTCAGGGGGGACTACGAGCAGTACTTC.

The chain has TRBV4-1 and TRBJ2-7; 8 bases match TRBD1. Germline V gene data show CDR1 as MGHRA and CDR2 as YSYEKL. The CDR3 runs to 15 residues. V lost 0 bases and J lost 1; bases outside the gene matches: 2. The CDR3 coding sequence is TGCGCCAGCAGCCAAGAGGACAGGGCGTCCTACGAGCAGTACTTC. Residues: CASSQEDRASYEQYF.

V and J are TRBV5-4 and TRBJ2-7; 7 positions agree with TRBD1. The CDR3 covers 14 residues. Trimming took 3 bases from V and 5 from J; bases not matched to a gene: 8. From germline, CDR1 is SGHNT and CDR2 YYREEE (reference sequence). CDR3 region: CASSSQDRPHEQYF. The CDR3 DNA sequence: TGTGCCAGCAGCTCTCAGGACAGGCCCCACGAGCAGTACTTC.

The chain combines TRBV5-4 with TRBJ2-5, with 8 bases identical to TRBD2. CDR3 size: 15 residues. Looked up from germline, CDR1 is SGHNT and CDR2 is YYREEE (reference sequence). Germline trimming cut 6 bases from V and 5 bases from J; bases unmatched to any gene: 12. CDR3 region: CASTFSGTDVETQYF. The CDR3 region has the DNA TGTGCCAGCACCTTTAGCGGGACGGATGTCGAGACCCAGTACTTC. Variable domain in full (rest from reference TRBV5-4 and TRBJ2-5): ETGVTQSPTHLIKTRGQQVTLRCSSQSGHNTVSWYQQALGQGPQFIFQYYREEENGRGNFPPRFSGLQFPNYSSELNVNALELDDSALYLCASTFSGTDVETQYFGPGTRLLVL.

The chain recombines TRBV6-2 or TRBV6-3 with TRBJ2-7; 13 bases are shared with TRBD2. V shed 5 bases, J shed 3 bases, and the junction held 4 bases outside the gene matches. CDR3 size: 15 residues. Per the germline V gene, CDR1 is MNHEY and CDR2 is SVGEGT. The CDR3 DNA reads TGTGCCAGCAGTACGACTAGCGGGAGGCTCTACGAGCAGTACTTC. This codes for CASSTTSGRLYEQYF.